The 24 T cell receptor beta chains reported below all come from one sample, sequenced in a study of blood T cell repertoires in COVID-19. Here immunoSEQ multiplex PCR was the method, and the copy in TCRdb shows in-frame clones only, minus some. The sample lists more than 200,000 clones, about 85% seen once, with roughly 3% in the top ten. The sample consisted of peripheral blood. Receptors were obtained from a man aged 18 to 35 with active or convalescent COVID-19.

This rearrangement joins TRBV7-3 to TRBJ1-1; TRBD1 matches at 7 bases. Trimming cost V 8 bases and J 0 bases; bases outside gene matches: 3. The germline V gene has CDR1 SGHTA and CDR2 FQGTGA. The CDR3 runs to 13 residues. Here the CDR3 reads CASSQGVNTEAFF. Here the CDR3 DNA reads TGTGCCAGCTCCCAGGGGGTGAACACTGAAGCTTTCTTT.

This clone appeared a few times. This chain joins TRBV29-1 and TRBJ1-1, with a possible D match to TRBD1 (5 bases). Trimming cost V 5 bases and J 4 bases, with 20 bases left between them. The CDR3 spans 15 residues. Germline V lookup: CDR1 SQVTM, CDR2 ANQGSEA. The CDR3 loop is CSVSPSGGWSTEAFF. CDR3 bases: TGCAGCGTTTCCCCCTCCGGGGGATGGAGCACTGAAGCTTTCTTT.

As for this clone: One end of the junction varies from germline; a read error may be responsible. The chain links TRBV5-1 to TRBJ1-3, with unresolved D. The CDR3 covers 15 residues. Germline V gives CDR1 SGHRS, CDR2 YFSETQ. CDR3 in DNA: TGCGCCAGCAGCTTGGTGCCGGGGTCTGAAAACACCATATATTTT. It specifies CASSLVPGSENTIYF.

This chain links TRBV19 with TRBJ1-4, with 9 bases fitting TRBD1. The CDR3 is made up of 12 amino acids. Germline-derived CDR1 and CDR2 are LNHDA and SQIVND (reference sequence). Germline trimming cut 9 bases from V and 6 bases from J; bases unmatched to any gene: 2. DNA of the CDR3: TGTGCCAGCCGGGACAGGGATGAAAAACTGTTTTTT. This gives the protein CASRDRDEKLFF.

The DNA of the CDR3 is TGTGCCAGTAGTATTGAACCGAGGGTCGGCTACACCTTC. Translating it yields CASSIEPRVGYTF. The V call is TRBV19, the J call TRBJ1-2, with D unclear. The V gene lost 3 bases and the J gene lost 8 bases, with 13 bases spanning the gap. The germline V gene has CDR1 LNHDA and CDR2 SQIVND (reference sequence). CDR3 length: 13 residues.

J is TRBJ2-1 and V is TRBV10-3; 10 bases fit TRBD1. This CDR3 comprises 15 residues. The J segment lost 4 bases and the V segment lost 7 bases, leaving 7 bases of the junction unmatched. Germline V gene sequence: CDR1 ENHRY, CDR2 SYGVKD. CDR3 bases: TGTGCCATCAAACCAACGGGACAGGGGTACAATGAGCAGTTCTTC. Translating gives CAIKPTGQGYNEQFF.

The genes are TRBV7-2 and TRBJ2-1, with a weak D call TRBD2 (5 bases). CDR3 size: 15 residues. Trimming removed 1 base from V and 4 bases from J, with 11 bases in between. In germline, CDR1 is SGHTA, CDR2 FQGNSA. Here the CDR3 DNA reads TGTGCCAGCAGCTTAGATAGCGTGGAGTACAATGAGCAGTTCTTC. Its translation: CASSLDSVEYNEQFF.

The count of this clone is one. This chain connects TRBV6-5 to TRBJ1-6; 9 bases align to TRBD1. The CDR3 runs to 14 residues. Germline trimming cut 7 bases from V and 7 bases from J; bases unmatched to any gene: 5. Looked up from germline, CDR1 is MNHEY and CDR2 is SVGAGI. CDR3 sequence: CASKRQGENSPLHF. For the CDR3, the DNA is TGTGCCAGCAAAAGACAGGGGGAAAATTCACCCCTCCACTTT.

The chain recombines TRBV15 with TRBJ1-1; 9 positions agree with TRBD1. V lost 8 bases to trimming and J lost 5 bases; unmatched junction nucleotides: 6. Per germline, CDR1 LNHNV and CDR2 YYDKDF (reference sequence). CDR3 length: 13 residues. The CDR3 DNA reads TGTGCCACCCGGGACAGGGCATTTACTGAAGCTTTCTTT. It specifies CATRDRAFTEAFF.

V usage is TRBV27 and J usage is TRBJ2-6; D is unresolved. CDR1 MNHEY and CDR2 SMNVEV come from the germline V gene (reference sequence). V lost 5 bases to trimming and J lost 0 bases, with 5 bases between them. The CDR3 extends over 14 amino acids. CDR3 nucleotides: TGTGCCAGCAGTCCCTACTCTGGGGCCAACGTCCTGACTTTC. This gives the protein CASSPYSGANVLTF.

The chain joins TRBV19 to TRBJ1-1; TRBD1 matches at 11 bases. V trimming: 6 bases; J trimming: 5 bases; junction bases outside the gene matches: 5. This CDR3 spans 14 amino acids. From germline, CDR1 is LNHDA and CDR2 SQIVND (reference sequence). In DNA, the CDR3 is TGTGCCAGTAGAATCCGGGACAGGGGGACTGAAGCTTTCTTT. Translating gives CASRIRDRGTEAFF.

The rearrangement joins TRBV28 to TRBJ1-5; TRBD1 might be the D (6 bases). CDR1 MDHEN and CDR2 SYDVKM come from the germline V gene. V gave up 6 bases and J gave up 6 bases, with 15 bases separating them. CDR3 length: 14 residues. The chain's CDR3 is CASSLNRVSQPQHF. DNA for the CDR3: TGTGCCAGCAGCCTGAACAGGGTTAGTCAGCCCCAGCATTTT.

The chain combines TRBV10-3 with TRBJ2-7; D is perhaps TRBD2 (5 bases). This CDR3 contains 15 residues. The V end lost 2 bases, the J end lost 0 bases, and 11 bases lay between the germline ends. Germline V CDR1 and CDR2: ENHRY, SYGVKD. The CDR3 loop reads CAISERGPNSYEQYF. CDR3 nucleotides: TGTGCCATCAGTGAGCGCGGGCCGAACTCCTACGAGCAGTACTTC.

CDR3 sequence (DNA): TGTGCCAGCAGTGTCAGCGGGGAGCTGTTTTTT. Translated: CASSVSGELFF. The chain is built from TRBV25-1 and TRBJ2-2; no reliable D call. Germline-derived CDR1 and CDR2 are MGHDK and SYGVNS. This CDR3 region has 11 residues. V was clipped by 4 bases and J by 7 bases, with 4 bases between them.

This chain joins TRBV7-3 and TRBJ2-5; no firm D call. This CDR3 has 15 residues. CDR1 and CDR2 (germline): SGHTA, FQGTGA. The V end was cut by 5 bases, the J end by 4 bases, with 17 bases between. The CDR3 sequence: CASSPSLVAGETQYF. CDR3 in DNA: TGTGCCAGCAGCCCCTCTTTAGTAGCCGGAGAGACCCAGTACTTC.

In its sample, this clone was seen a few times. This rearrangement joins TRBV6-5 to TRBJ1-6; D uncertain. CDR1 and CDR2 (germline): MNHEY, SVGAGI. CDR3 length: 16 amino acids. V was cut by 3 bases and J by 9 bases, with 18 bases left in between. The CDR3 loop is CASSYLPGVKGSPLHF. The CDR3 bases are TGTGCCAGCAGTTATCTCCCCGGGGTGAAGGGTTCACCCCTCCACTTT.

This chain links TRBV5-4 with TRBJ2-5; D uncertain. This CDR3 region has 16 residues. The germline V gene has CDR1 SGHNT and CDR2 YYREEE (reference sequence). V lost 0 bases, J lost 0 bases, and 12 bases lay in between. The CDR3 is CASSLGGGFYQETQYF. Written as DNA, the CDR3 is TGTGCCAGCAGCTTGGGAGGTGGTTTTTACCAAGAGACCCAGTACTTC.

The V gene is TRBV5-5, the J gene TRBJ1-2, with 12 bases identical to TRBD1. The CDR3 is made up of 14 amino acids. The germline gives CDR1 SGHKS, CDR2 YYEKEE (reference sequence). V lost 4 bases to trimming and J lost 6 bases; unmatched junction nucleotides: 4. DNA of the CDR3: TGTGCCAGCAGCCGGGGACAGGGGGCAAATGGCTACACCTTC. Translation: CASSRGQGANGYTF.

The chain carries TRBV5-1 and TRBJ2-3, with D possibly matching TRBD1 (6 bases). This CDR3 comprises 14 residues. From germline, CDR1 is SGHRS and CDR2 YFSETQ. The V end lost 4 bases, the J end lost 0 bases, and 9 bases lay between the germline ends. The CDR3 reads CASSPDRSTDTQYF. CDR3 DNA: TGCGCCAGCAGCCCGGACAGAAGCACAGATACGCAGTATTTT.

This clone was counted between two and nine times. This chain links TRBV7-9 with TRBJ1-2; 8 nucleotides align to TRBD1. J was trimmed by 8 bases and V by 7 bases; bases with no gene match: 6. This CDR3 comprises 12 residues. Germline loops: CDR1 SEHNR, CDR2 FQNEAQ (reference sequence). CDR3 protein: CASTPGGQGYTF. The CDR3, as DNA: TGTGCCAGCACCCCAGGGGGCCAGGGCTACACCTTC. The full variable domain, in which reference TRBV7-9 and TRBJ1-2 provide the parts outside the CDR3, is DTGVSQNPRHKITKRGQNVTFRCDPISEHNRLYWYRQTLGQGPEFLTYFQNEAQLEKSRLLSDRFSAERPKGSFSTLEIQRTEQGDSAMYLCASTPGGQGYTFGSGTRLTVV.

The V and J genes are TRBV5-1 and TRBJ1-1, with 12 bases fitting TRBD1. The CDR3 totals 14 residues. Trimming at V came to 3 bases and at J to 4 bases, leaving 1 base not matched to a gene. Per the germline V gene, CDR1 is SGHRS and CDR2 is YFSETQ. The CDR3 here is CASSSGQGATEAFF. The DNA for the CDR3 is TGCGCCAGCAGCTCGGGACAGGGGGCCACTGAAGCTTTCTTT.

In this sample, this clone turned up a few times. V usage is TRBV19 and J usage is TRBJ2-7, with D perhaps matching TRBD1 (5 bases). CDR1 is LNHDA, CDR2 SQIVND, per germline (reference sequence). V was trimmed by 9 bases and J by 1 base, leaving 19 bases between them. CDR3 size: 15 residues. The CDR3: CASLIRRGQSYEQYF. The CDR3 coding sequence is TGTGCCAGCTTAATCCGTAGGGGCCAATCCTACGAGCAGTACTTC. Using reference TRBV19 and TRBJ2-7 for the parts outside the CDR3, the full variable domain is DGGITQSPKYLFRKEGQNVTLSCEQNLNHDAMYWYRQDPGQGLRLIYYSQIVNDFQKGDIAEGYSVSREKKESFPLTVTSAQKNPTAFYLCASLIRRGQSYEQYFGPGTRLTVT.

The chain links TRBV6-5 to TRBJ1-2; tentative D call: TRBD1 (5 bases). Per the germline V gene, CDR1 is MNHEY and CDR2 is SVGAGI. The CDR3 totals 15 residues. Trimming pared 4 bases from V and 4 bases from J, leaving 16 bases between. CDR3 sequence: CASSSTGLSTYGYTF. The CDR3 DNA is TGTGCCAGCAGTTCGACGGGACTTAGCACCTATGGCTACACCTTC.

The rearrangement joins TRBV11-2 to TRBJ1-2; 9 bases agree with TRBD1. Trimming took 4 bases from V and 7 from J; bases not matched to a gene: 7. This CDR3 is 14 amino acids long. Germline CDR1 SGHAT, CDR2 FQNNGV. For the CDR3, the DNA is TGTGCCAGCAGCTCTGGACAGGGGAGGATTGGCTACACCTTC. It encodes CASSSGQGRIGYTF.